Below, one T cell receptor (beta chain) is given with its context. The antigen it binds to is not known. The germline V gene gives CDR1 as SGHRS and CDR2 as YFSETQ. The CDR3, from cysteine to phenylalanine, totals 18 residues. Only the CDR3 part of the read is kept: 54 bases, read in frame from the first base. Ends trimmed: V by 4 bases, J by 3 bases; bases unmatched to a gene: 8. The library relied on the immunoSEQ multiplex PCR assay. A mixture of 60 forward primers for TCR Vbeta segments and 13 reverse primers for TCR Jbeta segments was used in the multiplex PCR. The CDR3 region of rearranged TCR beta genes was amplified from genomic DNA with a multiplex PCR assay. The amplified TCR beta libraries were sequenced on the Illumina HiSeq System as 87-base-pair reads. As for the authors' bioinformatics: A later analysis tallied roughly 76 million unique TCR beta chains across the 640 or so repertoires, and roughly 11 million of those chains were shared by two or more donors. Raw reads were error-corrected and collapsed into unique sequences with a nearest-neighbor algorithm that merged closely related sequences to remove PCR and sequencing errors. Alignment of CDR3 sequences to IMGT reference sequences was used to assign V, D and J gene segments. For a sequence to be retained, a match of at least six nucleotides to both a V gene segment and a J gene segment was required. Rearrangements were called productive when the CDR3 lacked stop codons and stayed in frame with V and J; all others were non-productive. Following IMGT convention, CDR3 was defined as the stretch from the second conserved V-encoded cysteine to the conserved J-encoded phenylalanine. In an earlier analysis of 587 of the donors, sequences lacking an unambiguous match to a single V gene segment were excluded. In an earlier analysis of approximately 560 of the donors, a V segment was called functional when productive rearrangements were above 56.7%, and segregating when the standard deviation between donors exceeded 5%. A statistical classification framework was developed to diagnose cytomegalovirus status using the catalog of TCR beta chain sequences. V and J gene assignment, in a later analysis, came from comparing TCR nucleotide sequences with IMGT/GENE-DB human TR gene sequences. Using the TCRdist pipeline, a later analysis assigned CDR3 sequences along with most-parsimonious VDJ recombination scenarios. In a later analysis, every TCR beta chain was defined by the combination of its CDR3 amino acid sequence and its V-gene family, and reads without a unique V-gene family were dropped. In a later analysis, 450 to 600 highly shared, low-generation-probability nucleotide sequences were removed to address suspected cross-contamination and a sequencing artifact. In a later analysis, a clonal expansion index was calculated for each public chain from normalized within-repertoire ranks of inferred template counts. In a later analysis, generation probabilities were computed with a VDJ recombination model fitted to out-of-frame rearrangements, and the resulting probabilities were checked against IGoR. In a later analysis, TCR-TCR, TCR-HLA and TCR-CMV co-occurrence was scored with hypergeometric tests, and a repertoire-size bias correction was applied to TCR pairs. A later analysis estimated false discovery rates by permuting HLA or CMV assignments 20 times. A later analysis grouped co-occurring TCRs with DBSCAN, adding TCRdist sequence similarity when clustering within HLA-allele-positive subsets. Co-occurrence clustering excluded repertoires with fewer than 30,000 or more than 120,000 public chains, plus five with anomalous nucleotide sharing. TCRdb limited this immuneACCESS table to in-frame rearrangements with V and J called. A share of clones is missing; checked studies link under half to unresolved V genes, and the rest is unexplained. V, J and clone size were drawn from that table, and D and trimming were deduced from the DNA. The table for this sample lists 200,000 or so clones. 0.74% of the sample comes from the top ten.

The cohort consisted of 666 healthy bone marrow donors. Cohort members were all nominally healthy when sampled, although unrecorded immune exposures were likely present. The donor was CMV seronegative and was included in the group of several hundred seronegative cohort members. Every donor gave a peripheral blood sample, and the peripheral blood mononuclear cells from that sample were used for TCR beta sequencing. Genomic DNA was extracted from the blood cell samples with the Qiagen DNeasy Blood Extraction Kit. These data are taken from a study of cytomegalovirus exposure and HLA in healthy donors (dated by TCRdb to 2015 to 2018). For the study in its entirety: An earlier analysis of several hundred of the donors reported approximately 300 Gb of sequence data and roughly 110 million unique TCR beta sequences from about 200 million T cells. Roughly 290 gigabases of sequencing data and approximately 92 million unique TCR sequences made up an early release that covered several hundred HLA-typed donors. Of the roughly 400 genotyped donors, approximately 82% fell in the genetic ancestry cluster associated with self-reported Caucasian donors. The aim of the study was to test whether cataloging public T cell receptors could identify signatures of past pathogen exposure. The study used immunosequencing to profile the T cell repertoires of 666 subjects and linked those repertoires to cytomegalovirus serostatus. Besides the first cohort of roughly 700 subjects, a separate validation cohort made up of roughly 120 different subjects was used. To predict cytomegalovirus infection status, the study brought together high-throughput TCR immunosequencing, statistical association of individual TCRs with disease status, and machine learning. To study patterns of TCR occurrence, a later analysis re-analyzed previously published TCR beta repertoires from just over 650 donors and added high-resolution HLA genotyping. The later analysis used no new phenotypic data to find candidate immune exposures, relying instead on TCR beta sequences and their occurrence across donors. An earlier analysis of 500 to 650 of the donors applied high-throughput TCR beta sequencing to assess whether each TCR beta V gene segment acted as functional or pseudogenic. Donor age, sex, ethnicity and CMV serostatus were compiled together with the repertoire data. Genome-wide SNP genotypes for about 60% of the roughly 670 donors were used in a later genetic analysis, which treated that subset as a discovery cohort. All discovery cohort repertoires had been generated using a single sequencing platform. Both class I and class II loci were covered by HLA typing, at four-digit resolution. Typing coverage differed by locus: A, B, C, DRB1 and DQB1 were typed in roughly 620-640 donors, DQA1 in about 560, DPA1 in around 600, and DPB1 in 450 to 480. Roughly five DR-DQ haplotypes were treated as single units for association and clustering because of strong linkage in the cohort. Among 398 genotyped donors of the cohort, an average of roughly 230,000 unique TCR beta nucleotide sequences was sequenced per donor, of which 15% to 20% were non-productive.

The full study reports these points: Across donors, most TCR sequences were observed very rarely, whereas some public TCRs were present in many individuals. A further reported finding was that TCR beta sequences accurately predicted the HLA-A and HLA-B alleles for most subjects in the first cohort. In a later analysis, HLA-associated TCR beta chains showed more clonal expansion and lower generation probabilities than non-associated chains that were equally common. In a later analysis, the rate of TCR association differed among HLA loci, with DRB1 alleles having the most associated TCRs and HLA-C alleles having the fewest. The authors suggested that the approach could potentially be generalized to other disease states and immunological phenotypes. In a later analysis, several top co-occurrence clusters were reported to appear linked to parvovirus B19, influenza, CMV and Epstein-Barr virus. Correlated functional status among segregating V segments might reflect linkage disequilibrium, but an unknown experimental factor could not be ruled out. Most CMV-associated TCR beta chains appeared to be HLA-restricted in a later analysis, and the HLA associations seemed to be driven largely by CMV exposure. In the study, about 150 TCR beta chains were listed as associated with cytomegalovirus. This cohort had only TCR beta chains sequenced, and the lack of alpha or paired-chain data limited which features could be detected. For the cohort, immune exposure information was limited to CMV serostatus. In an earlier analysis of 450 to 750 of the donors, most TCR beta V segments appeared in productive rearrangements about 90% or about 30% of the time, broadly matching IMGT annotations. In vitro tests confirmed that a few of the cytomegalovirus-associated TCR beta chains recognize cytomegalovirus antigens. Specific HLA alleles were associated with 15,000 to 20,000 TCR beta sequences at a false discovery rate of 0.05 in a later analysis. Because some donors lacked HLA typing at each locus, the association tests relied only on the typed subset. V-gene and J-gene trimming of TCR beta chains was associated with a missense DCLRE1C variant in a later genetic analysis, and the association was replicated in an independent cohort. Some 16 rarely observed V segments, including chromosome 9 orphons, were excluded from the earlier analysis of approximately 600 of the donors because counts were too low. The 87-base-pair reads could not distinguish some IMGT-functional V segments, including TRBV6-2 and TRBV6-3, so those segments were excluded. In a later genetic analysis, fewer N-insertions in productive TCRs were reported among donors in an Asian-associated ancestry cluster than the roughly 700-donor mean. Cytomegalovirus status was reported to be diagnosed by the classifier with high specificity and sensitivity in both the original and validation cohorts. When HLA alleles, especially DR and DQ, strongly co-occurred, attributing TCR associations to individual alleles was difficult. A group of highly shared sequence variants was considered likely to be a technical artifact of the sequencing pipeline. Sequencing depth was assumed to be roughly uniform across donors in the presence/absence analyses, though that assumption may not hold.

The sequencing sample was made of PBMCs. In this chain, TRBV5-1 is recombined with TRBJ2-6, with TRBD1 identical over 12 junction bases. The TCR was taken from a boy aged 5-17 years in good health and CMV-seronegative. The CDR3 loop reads CASSPRGQGAYGANVLTF. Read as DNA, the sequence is TGCGCCAGCAGCCCCCGGGGACAGGGGGCATATGGGGCCAACGTCCTGACTTTC.